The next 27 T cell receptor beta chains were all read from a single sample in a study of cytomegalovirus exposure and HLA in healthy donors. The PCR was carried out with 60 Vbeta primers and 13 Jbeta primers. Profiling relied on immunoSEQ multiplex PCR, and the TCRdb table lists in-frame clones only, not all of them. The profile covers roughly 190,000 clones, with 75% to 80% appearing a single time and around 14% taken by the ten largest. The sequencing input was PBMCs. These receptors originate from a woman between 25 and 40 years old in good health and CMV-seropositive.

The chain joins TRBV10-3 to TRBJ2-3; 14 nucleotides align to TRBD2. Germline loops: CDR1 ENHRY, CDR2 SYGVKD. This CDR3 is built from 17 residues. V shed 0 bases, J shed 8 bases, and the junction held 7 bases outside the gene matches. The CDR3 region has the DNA TGTGCCATCAGTGAGTCGACTAGCGGGGGGGAGTTGAGTACGCAGTATTTT. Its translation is CAISESTSGGELSTQYF.

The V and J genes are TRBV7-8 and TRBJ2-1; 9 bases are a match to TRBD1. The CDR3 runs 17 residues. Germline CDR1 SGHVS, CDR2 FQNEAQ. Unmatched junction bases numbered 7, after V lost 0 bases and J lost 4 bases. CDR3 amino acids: CASSLAPRQGGYNEQFF. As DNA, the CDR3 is TGTGCCAGCAGCTTAGCGCCGAGACAGGGGGGATACAATGAGCAGTTCTTC.

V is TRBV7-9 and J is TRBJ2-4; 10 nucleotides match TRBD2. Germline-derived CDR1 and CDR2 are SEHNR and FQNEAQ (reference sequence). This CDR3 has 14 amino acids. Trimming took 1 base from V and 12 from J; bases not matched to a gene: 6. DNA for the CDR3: TGTGCCAGCAGCTTAGAGGGACTAGCGAGTCCTCAGTACTTC. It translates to CASSLEGLASPQYF.

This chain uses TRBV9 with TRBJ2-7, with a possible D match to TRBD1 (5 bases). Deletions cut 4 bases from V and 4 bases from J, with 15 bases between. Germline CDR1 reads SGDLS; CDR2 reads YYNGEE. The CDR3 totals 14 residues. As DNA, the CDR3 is TGTGCCAGCAGCATCTCCGGCGACAGTTACGAGCAGTACTTC. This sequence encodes CASSISGDSYEQYF.

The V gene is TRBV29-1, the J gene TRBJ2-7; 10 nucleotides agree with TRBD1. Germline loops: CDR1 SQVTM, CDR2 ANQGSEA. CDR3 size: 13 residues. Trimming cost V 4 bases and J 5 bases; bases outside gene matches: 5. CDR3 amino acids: CSVGGTGDHEQYF. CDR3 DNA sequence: TGCAGCGTTGGAGGGACAGGGGACCACGAGCAGTACTTC.

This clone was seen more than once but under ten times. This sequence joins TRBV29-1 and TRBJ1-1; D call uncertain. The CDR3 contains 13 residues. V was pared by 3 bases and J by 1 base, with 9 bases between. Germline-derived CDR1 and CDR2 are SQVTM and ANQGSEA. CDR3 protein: CSVDPPGNTEAFF. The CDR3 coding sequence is TGCAGCGTTGATCCCCCGGGGAACACTGAAGCTTTCTTT. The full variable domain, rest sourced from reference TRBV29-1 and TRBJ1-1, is SAVISQKPSRDICQRGTSLTIQCQVDSQVTMMFWYRQQPGQSLTLIATANQGSEATYESGFVIDKFPISRPNLTFSTLTVSNMSPEDSSIYLCSVDPPGNTEAFFGQGTRLTVV.

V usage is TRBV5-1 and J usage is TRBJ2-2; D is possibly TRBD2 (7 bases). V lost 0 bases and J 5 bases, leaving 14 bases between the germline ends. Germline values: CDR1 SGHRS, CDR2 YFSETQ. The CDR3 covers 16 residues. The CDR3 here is CASSLVGGPRTGELFF. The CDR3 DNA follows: TGCGCCAGCAGCTTGGTGGGGGGGCCGAGGACCGGGGAGCTGTTTTTT.

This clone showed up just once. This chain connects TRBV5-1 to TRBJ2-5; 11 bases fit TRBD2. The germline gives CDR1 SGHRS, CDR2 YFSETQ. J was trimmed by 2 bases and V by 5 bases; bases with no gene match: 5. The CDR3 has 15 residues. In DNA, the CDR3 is TGCGCCAGCAGGAGACTAGCGGGACTACAAGAGACCCAGTACTTC. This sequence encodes CASRRLAGLQETQYF. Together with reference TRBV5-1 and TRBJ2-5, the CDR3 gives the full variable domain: KAGVTQTPRYLIKTRGQQVTLSCSPISGHRSVSWYQQTPGQGLQFLFEYFSETQRNKGNFPGRFSGRQFSNSRSEMNVSTLELGDSALYLCASRRLAGLQETQYFGPGTRLLVL.

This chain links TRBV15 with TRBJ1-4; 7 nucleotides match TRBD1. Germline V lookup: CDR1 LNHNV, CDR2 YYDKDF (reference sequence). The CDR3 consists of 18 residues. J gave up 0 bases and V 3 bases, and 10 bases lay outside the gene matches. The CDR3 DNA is TGTGCCACCAGCAGGGGTACAGGGGCCCCTTCAACTAATGAAAAACTGTTTTTT. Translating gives CATSRGTGAPSTNEKLFF.

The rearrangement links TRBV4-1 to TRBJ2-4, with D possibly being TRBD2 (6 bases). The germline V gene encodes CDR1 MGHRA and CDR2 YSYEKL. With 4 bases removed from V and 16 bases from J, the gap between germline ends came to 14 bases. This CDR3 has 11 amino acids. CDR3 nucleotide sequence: TGCGCCAGCAGCCGAGGGGCGGGATTATACTTC. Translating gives CASSRGAGLYF.

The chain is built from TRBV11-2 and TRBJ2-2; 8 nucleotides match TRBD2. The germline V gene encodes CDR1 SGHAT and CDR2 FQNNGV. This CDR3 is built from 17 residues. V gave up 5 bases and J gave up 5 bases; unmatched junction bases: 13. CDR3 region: CASSRPPSGGLTGELFF. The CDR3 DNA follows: TGTGCCAGCAGCCGCCCTCCCAGCGGGGGTTTAACCGGGGAGCTGTTTTTT.

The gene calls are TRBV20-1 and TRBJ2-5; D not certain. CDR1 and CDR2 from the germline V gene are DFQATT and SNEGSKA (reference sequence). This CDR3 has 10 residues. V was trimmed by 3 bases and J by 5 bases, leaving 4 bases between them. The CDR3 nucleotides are TGCAGTGCTAGTCAGGAGACCCAGTACTTC. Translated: CSASQETQYF.

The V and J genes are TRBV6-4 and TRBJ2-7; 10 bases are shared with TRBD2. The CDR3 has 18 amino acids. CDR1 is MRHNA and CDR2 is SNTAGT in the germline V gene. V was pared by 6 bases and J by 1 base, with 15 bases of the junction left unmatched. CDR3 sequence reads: CASRASGGEIGDSYEQYF. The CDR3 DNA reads TGTGCCAGCAGAGCTAGCGGGGGCGAGATAGGAGATTCCTACGAGCAGTACTTC.

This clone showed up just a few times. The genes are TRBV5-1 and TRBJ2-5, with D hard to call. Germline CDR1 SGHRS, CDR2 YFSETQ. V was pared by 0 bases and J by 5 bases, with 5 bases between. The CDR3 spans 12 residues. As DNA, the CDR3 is TGCGCCAGCAGCTTGGTAATGGAGACCCAGTACTTC. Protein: CASSLVMETQYF. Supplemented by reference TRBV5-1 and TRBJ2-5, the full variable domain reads KAGVTQTPRYLIKTRGQQVTLSCSPISGHRSVSWYQQTPGQGLQFLFEYFSETQRNKGNFPGRFSGRQFSNSRSEMNVSTLELGDSALYLCASSLVMETQYFGPGTRLLVL.

Written as DNA, the CDR3 is TGTGCCAGCAGCTCACAGAAACTGAACACTGAAGCTTTCTTT. Translated: CASSSQKLNTEAFF. The gene calls are TRBV11-2 and TRBJ1-1; D gene uncertain. The V gene lost 4 bases and the J gene lost 0 bases, with 9 bases spanning the gap. The germline gives CDR1 SGHAT, CDR2 FQNNGV. The CDR3 has 14 residues.

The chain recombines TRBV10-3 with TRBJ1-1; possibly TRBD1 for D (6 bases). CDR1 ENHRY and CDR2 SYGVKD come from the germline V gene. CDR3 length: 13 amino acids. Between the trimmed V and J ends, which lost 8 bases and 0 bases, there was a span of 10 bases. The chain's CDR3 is CAIHRELNTEAFF. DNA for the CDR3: TGTGCCATCCACAGGGAGTTGAACACTGAAGCTTTCTTT.

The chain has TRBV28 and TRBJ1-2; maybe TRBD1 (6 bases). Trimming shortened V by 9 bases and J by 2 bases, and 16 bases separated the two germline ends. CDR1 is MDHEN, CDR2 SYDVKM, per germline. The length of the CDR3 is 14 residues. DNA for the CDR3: TGTGCCAGTTTTGGACAGTATTTAAACTATGGCTACACCTTC. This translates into CASFGQYLNYGYTF.

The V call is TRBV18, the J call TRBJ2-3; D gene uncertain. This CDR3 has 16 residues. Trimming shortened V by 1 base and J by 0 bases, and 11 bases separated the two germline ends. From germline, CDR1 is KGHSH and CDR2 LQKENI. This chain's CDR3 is CASSPLNLPSTDTQYF. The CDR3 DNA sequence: TGTGCCAGCTCACCACTAAACTTACCTAGCACAGATACGCAGTATTTT.

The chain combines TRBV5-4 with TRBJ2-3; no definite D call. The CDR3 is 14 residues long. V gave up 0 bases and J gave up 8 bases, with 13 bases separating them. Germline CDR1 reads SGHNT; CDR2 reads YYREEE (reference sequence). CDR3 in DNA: TGTGCCAGCAGCTTGGACCCCTCCTCGGGTACGCAGTATTTT. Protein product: CASSLDPSSGTQYF.

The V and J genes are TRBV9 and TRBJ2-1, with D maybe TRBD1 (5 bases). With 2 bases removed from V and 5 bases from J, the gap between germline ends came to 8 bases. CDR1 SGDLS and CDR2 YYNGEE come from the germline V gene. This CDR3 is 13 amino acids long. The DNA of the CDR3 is TGTGCCAGCAGCGTTAAAGGGGACAATGAGCAGTTCTTC. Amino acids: CASSVKGDNEQFF.

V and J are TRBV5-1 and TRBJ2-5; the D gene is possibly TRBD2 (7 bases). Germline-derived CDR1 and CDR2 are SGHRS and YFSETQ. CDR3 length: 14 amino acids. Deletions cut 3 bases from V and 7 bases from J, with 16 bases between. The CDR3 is CASSSGGPSSTQYF. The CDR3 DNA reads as TGCGCCAGCAGCTCCGGGGGGCCCTCGTCGACCCAGTACTTC.

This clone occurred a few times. The CDR3 sequence: CASSFRTGGTEAFF. The CDR3 DNA reads as TGTGCCAGCAGCTTTAGGACAGGGGGCACTGAAGCTTTCTTT. The chain recombines TRBV5-4 with TRBJ1-1; 10 bases map to TRBD1. The germline CDR1 and CDR2 sequences are SGHNT and YYREEE (reference sequence). The CDR3 sequence is 14 residues long. V shed 2 bases, J shed 4 bases, and the junction held 2 bases outside the gene matches.

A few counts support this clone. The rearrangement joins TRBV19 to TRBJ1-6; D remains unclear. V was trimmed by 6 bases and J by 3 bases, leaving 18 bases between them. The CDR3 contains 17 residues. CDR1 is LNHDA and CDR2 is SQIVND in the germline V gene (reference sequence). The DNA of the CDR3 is TGTGCCAGTAGAGCAGTATATGAGGAGGTCTATAATTCACCCCTCCACTTT. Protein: CASRAVYEEVYNSPLHF.

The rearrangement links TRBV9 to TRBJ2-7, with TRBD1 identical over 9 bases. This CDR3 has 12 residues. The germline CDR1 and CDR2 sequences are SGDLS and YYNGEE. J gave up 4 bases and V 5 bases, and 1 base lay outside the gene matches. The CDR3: CASSGQGYEQYF. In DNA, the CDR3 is TGTGCCAGCAGTGGACAGGGGTACGAGCAGTACTTC.

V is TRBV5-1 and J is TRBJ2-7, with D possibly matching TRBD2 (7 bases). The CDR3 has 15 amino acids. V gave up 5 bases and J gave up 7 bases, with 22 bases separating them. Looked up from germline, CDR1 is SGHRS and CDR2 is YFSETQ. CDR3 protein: CASRGGAGMRLEQYF. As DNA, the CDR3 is TGCGCCAGCAGGGGGGGGGCAGGGATGAGACTTGAGCAGTACTTC.

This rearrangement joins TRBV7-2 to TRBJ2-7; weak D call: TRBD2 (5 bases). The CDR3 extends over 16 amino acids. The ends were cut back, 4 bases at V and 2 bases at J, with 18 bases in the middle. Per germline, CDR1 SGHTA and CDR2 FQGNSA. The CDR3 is CASSSVARESTYEQYF. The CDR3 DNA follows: TGTGCCAGCAGCTCGGTAGCGCGAGAGAGTACCTACGAGCAGTACTTC. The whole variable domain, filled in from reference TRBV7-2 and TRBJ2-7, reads GAGVSQSPSNKVTEKGKDVELRCDPISGHTALYWYRQSLGQGLEFLIYFQGNSAPDKSGLPSDRFSAERTGGSVSTLTIQRTQQEDSAVYLCASSSVARESTYEQYFGPGTRLTVT.

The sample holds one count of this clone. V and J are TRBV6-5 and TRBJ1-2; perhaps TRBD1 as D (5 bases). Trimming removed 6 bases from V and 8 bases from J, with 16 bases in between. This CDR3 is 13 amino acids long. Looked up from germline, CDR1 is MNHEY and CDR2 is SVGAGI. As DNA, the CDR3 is TGTGCCAGCAGAGGGACTCGCCAAGGGGGCTACACCTTC. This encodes CASRGTRQGGYTF.